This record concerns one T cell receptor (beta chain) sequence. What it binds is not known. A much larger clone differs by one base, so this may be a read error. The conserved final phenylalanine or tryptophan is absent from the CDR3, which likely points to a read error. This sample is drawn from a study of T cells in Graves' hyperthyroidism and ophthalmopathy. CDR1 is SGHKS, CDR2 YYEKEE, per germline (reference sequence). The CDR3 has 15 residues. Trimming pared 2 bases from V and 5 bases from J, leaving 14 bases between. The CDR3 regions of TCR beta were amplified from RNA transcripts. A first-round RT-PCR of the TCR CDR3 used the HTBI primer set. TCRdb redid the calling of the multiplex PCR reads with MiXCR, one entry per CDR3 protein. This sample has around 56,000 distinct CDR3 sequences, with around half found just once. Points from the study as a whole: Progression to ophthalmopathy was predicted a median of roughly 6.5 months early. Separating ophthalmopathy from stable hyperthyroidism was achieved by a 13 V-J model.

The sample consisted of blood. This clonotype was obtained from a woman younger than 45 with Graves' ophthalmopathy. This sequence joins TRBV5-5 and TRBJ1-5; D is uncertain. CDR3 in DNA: TGTGCCAGCAGCTTAAGGCCAGACGGGGATCAGCCCCAGCATTCT. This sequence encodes CASSLRPDGDQPQHS.